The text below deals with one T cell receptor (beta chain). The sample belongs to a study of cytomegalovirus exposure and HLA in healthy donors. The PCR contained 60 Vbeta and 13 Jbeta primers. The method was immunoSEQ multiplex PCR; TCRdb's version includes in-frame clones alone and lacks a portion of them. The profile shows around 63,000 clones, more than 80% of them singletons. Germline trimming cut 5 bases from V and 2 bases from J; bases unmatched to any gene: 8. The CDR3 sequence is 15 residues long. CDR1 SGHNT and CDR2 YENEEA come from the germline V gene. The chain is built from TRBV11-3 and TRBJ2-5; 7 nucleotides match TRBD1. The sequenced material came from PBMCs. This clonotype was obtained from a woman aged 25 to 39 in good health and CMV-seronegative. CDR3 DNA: TGTGCCAGCAGCCCTGAAGGGGGCAGTCAAGAGACCCAGTACTTC. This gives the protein CASSPEGGSQETQYF.